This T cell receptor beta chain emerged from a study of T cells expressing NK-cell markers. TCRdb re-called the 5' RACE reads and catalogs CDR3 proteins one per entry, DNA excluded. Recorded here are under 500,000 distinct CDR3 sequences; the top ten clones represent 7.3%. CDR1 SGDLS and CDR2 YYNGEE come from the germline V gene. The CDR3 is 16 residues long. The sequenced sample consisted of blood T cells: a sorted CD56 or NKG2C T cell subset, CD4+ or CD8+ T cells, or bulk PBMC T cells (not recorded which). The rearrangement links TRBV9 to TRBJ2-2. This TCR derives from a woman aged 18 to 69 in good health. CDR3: CASSGQDSTNTGELFF.